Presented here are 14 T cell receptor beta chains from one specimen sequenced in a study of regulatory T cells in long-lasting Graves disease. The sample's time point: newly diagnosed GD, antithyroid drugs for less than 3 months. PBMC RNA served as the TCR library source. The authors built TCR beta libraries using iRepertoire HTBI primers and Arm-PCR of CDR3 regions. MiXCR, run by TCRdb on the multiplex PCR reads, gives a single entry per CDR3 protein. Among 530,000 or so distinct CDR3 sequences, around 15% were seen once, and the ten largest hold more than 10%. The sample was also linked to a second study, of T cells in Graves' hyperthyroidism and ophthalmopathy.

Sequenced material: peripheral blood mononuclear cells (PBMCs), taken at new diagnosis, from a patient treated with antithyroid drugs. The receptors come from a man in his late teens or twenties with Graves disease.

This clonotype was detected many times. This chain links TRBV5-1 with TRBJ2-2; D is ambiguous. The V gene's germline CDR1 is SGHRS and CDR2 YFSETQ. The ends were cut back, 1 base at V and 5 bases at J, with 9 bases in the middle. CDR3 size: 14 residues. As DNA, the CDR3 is TGCGCCAGCAGCTTGTCCGTTTCGACCGGGGAGCTGTTTTTT. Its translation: CASSLSVSTGELFF.

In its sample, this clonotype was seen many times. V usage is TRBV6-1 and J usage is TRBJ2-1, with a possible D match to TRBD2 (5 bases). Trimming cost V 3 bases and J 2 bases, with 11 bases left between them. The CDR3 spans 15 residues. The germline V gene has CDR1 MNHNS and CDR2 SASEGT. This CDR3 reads CASSDEGLAYNEQFF. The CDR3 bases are TGTGCCAGCAGTGACGAGGGCCTCGCCTACAATGAGCAGTTCTTC.

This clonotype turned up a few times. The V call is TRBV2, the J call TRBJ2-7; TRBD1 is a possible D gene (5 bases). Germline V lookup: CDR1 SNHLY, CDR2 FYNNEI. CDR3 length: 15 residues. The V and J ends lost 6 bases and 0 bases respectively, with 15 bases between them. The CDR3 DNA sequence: TGTGCCAGCAGGCCTACAGGACCAATCTCCTACGAGCAGTACTTC. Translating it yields CASRPTGPISYEQYF. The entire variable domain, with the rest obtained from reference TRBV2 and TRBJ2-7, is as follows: EPEVTQTPSHQVTQMGQEVILRCVPISNHLYFYWYRQILGQKVEFLVSFYNNEISEKSEIFDDQFSVERPDGSNFTLKIRSTKLEDSAMYFCASRPTGPISYEQYFGPGTRLTVT.

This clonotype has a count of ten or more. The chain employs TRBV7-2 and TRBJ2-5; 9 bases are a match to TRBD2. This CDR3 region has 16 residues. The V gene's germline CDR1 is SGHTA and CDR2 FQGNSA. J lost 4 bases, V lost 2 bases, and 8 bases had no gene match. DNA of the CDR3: TGTGCCAGCAGCTTATCCCGACTAGCGGTTCTAGAGACCCAGTACTTC. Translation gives CASSLSRLAVLETQYF.

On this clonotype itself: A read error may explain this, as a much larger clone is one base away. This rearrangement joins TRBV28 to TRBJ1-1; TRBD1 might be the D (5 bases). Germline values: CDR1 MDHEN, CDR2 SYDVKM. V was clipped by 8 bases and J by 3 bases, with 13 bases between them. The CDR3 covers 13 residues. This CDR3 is CASPGDSYTEAFF. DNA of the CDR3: TGTGCCAGCCCGGGAGACAGCTACACTGAAGCTTTCTTT.

The CDR3 region has the DNA TGCGCCAGCAGCCCCGGGAGAGACTCCTACAATGAGCAGTTCTTC. Translation: CASSPGRDSYNEQFF. The chain carries TRBV4-1 and TRBJ2-1; D may be TRBD2 (6 bases). The CDR3 runs to 15 residues. Trimming removed 4 bases from V and 0 bases from J, with 10 bases in between. The germline gives CDR1 MGHRA, CDR2 YSYEKL.

CDR3 in DNA: TGTGCCAGCAGCGTAGGTAGCGGGAATAACATTCAGTACTTC. Translated, it gives CASSVGSGNNIQYF. The V and J genes are TRBV9 and TRBJ2-4, with TRBD2 identical over 8 bases. Germline assignment: CDR1 SGDLS and CDR2 YYNGEE. The CDR3 covers 14 residues. With 0 bases clipped from V and 7 bases from J, the junction kept 3 bases outside the gene matches.

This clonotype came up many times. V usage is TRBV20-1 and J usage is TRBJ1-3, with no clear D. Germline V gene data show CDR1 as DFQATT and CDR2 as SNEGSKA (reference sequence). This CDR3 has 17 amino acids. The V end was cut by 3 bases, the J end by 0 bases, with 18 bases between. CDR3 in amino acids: CSASRYDGRRSGNTIYF. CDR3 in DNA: TGCAGTGCTAGCCGCTACGATGGACGGCGCTCTGGAAACACCATATATTTT.

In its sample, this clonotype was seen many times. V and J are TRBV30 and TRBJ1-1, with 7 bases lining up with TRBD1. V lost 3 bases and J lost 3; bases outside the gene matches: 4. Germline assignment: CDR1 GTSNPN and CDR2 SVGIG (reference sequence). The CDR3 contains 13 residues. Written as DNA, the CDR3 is TGTGCCTGGAGCGCAGGGGGGTACACTGAAGCTTTCTTT. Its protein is CAWSAGGYTEAFF.

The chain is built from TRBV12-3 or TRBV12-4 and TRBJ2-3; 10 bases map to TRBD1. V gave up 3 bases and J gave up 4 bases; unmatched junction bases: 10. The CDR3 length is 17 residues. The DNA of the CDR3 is TGTGCCAGCAGTTTCTTACCGGGACAGGGGTTGGCAGATACGCAGTATTTT. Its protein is CASSFLPGQGLADTQYF.

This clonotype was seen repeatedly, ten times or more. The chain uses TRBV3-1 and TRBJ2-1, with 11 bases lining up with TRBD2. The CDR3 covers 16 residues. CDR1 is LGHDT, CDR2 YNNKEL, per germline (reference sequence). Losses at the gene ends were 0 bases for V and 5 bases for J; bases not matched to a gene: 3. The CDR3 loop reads CASSQDTSGRHNEQFF. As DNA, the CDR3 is TGTGCCAGCAGCCAAGATACTAGCGGGAGACACAATGAGCAGTTCTTC.

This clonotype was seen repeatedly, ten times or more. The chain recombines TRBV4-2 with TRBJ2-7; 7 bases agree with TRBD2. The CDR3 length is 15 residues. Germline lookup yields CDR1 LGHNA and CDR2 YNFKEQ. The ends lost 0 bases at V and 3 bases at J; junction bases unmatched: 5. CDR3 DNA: TGTGCCAGCAGCCAAGATGGCGGGAGCCTCTACGAGCAGTACTTC. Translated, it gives CASSQDGGSLYEQYF.

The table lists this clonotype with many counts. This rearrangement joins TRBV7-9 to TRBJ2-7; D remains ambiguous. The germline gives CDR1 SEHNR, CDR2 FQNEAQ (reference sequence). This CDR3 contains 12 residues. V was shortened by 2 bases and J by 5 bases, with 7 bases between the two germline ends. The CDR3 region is CASSLSLHEQYF. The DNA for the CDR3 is TGTGCCAGCAGCTTAAGCCTCCACGAGCAGTACTTC.

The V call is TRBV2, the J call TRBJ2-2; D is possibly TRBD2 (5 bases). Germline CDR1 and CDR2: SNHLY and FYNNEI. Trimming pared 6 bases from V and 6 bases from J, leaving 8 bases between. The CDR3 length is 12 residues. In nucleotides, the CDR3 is TGTGCCAGCAGAGGGAGAGCCGGGGAGCTGTTTTTT. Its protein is CASRGRAGELFF.